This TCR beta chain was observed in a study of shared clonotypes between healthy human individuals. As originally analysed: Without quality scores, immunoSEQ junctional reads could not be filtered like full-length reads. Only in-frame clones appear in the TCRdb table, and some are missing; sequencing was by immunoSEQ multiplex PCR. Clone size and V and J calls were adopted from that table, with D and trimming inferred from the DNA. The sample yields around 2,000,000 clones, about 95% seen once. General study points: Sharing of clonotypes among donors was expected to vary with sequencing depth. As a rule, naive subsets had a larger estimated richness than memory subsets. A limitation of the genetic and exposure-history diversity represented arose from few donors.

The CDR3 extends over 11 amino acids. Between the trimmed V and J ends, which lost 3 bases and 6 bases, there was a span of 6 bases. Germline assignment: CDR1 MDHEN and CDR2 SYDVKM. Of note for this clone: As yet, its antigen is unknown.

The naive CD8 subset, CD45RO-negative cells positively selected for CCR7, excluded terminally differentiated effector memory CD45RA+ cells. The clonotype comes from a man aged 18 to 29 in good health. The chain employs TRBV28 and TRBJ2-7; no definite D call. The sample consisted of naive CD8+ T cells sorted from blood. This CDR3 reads CASSFTGEQYF. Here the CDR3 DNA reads TGTGCCAGCAGTTTTACGGGCGAGCAGTACTTC.